Reported below is one T cell receptor (beta chain). Its cognate antigen is unknown. The sample is drawn from a study of CD8 T cells in ankylosing spondylitis. Libraries of TCR beta came from quantitative 5'-RACE with molecular barcodes. TCRdb re-called the 5' RACE reads through MiXCR, storing one row per CDR3 protein. The sample has 300,000 to 400,000 distinct CDR3 sequences, roughly 22% seen once. Findings of the study overall: Enrichment of disease-linked clones was reportedly significant in matched ankylosing spondylitis synovial fluid. Ankylosing spondylitis blood seemed to carry a telltale TCR beta motif made of roughly eight highly homologous variants. Those disease-linked clones were CD8+; they were also relatively rare in peripheral blood.

V trimming: 10 bases; J trimming: 2 bases; junction bases outside the gene matches: 4. This CDR3 has 13 amino acids. Germline CDR1 is MDHEN and CDR2 is SYDVKM. This sequence was found in a male donor with ankylosing spondylitis or in good health (not recorded which). The rearrangement uses TRBV28 and TRBJ2-1, with 8 bases that match TRBD1. Sequenced input: blood, either unsorted or a sorted T cell fraction (not recorded which). CDR3 bases: TGTGCCATCCGGACAGGGACCTACAATGAGCAGTTCTTC. This translates into CAIRTGTYNEQFF. Full variable domain (missing parts from reference TRBV28 and TRBJ2-1): DVKVTQSSRYLVKRTGEKVFLECVQDMDHENMFWYRQDPGLGLRLIYFSYDVKMKEKGDIPEGYSVSREKKERFSLILESASTNQTSMYLCAIRTGTYNEQFFGPGTRLTVL.